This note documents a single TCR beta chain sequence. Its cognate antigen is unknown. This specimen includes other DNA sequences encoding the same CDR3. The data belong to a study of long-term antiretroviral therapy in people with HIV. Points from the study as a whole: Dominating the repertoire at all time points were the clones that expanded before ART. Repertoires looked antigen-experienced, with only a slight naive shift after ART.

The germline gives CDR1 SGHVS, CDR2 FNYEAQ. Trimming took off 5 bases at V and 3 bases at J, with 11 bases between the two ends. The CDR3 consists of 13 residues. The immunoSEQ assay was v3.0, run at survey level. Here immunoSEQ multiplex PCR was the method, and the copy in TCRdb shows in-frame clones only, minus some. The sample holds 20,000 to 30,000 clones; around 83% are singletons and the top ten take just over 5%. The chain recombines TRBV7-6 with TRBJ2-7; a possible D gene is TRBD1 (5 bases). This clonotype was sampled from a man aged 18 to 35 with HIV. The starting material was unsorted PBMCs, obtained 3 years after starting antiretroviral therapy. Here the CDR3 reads CASSLGPNYEQYV. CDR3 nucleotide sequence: TGTGCCAGCAGCCTGGGGCCAAACTACGAGCAGTACGTC.